Presented here are 9 T cell receptor beta chains from one specimen sequenced in a study of CD8+CD57+ T cells in acquired aplastic anemia. Those patients picked for sequencing had displayed CD8+CD57+ cell expansion on flow cytometry. Genomic DNA was employed as the template in profiling TCR beta VDJ and CDR3. MiXCR, run by TCRdb on the reads, gives a single entry per CDR3 protein. The sample holds around 130,000 distinct CDR3 sequences, 50% to 70% seen once. Input material: sorted CD4+, CD8+, or CD8+CD57+ T cells (not recorded which) from PBMCs. The source of these receptors is a human donor with aplastic anemia.

J is TRBJ2-3 and V is TRBV20-1; TRBD1 or TRBD2 may be the D gene (6 bases each). The V end was cut by 0 bases, the J end by 4 bases, with 14 bases between. The CDR3 length is 15 residues. Per germline, CDR1 DFQATT and CDR2 SNEGSKA (reference sequence). The chain's CDR3 is CSARDTGGAPDTQYF. The CDR3, as DNA: TGCAGTGCTAGAGATACCGGGGGCGCACCAGATACGCAGTATTTT.

This clonotype was observed at least ten times. The chain carries TRBV27 and TRBJ2-7; perhaps TRBD1 as D (6 bases). Germline CDR1 is MNHEY and CDR2 is SMNVEV (reference sequence). Trimming pared 4 bases from V and 3 bases from J, leaving 10 bases between. This CDR3 region has 13 residues. In DNA form, the CDR3 reads TGTGCCAGCAGTTCGAACAGGGTCTACGAGCAGTACTTC. Translation gives CASSSNRVYEQYF.

V usage is TRBV7-9 and J usage is TRBJ1-2, with D perhaps TRBD1 (5 bases). Germline V gene lookup returns CDR1 SEHNR and CDR2 FQNEAQ (reference sequence). V was clipped by 5 bases and J by 2 bases, with 15 bases between them. CDR3 length: 15 residues. CDR3 amino acids: CASSPSQGGNYGYTF. CDR3 in DNA: TGTGCCAGCAGCCCCTCCCAGGGTGGGAACTATGGCTACACCTTC.

This clonotype was detected many times. The V and J genes are TRBV19 and TRBJ1-1, with 7 positions matching TRBD1. Germline loops: CDR1 LNHDA, CDR2 SQIVND (reference sequence). This CDR3 has 14 residues. The V and J ends lost 5 bases and 4 bases, in that order; junction bases with no gene match: 7. The CDR3 loop is CASSHRGLGTEAFF. The CDR3 DNA follows: TGTGCCAGTAGTCACAGGGGTTTGGGCACTGAAGCTTTCTTT.

This clonotype was recorded at least ten times. V is TRBV29-1 and J is TRBJ1-2; a weak D match, TRBD1 (5 bases). This CDR3 is 16 amino acids long. The V end lost 7 bases, the J end lost 3 bases, and 24 bases lay between the germline ends. In germline, CDR1 is SQVTM, CDR2 ANQGSEA. The CDR3 loop is CSALGDGLGEYYGYTF. In DNA, the CDR3 is TGCAGCGCGCTGGGGGACGGACTGGGAGAATACTATGGCTACACCTTC.

This clonotype was seen many times. The CDR3, as DNA: TGTGCCATCAGTGTACGACTTTCCAGCTCCTACAATGAGCAGTTCTTC. As protein: CAISVRLSSSYNEQFF. The gene calls are TRBV10-3 and TRBJ2-1; no clear D gene. V lost 4 bases, J lost 0 bases, and 13 bases lay in between. Germline lookup yields CDR1 ENHRY and CDR2 SYGVKD. The CDR3 loop spans 16 amino acids.

The chain joins TRBV15 to TRBJ1-1, with a possible D match to TRBD1 (6 bases). Trimming stripped 3 bases from V and 2 bases from J, with 13 bases between. The CDR3 is 15 residues long. Germline assignment: CDR1 LNHNV and CDR2 YYDKDF (reference sequence). CDR3 in amino acids: CATSSGSGANTEAFF. CDR3 bases: TGTGCCACCAGCAGCGGCTCAGGGGCAAACACTGAAGCTTTCTTT.

The chain uses TRBV2 and TRBJ1-2; D unresolved. This CDR3 contains 15 residues. Trimming removed 0 bases at V and 8 bases at J, with 16 bases between. Per germline, CDR1 SNHLY and CDR2 FYNNEI. Here the CDR3 reads CASSEALLGRKGYTF. The DNA of the CDR3 is TGTGCCAGCAGTGAAGCGCTTCTTGGGCGAAAGGGCTACACCTTC.

As for this clonotype: A much bigger clone sits one base away, suggesting this may be a read error. The chain is built from TRBV2 and TRBJ2-2, with D uncertain. V lost 3 bases and J lost 4, with 0 bases in between. Germline lookup yields CDR1 SNHLY and CDR2 FYNNEI. The CDR3 runs 11 residues. The CDR3 reads CASSDTGELFF. Written as DNA, the CDR3 is TGTGCCAGCAGTGACACCGGGGAGCTGTTTTTT.